This TCR beta chain originates from a study of blood T cells in healthy people across ages. The CDR3 sequence is 16 residues long. Trimming removed 5 bases at V and 1 base at J, with 15 bases between. Germline values: CDR1 MNHEY, CDR2 SVGEGT. This clonotype appeared a few times. Its antigen is not known. Healthy Caucasian individuals from Russia aged about 6 to 90 were enrolled as donors. The authors ran a second PCR of about 7 to 11 cycles using a sample-barcoded 5' primer and a J-beta primer mix. Carrying 12 random nucleotides, a template-switch adaptor labeled each individual cDNA molecule. TCRdb independently ran MiXCR on the 5' RACE reads; one entry per CDR3 protein. There are approximately 1,700,000 distinct CDR3 sequences in the sample; about two fifths occur only once, and 23% lies in the top ten. General study findings and limits: Older age coincided with a roughly linear decline in TCR beta diversity per million T cells. One million T cells yielded diversity estimates that were considered underestimates.

This clonotype originated in a human donor in good health. The sequenced sample was blood. The V call is TRBV6-2 or TRBV6-3, the J call TRBJ2-4; TRBD2 is a possible D gene (5 bases). In DNA, the CDR3 is TGTGCCAGCAGTCGACGGGGTGAAGGGGCCAAAAACATTCAGTACTTC. Amino acids: CASSRRGEGAKNIQYF.